Following are 30 T cell receptor beta chains from one sample sequenced in a study of shared clonotypes between healthy human individuals. The protocol was immunoSEQ multiplex PCR, while the TCRdb copy is restricted to in-frame clones and leaves out a portion. The table records more than 400,000 clones, 78% of them present only once. Material: PBMCs. The receptors were gathered from a woman aged 35 to 49 in good health. Some clones in this sample may be carry-over from other donors' samples.

The chain uses TRBV7-3 and TRBJ1-1, with D hard to call. Germline V gene data show CDR1 as SGHTA and CDR2 as FQGTGA. The V gene lost 5 bases and the J gene lost 1 base, with 8 bases spanning the gap. This CDR3 region has 13 residues. The CDR3 sequence is CASSPPGNTEAFF. The CDR3 DNA reads TGTGCCAGCAGCCCCCCTGGGAACACTGAAGCTTTCTTT. Full variable domain (missing parts from reference TRBV7-3 and TRBJ1-1): GAGVSQTPSNKVTEKGKYVELRCDPISGHTALYWYRQSLGQGPEFLIYFQGTGAADDSGLPNDRFFAVRPEGSVSTLKIQRTERGDSAVYLCASSPPGNTEAFFGQGTRLTVV.

The table lists this clone with a count of one. The rearrangement joins TRBV5-4 to TRBJ2-5; 8 bases are shared with TRBD2. Per the germline V gene, CDR1 is SGHNT and CDR2 is YYREEE (reference sequence). V shed 1 base and J 2 bases; nucleotides not matched to a gene: 4. The CDR3 is 15 amino acids. The CDR3 nucleotides read TGTGCCAGCAGCTTGTCGGGACTAGTTCAAGAGACCCAGTACTTC. It encodes CASSLSGLVQETQYF.

The V and J genes are TRBV5-1 and TRBJ1-4; no firm D call. Germline V gene lookup returns CDR1 SGHRS and CDR2 YFSETQ. V was shortened by 4 bases and J by 4 bases, with 11 bases between the two germline ends. CDR3 length equals 14 residues. CDR3 sequence reads: CASSPRTNNEKLFF. CDR3 nucleotides: TGCGCCAGCAGCCCACGGACGAATAATGAAAAACTGTTTTTT.

CDR3 nucleotides: TGTGCCAGCAGCTGGACTAGCGGAGGCTCCTACGAGCAGTACTTC. Encoded protein: CASSWTSGGSYEQYF. This rearrangement joins TRBV11-2 to TRBJ2-7; 10 bases line up with TRBD2. This CDR3 is 15 amino acids long. J gave up 0 bases and V 4 bases, and 3 bases lay outside the gene matches. Germline CDR1 reads SGHAT; CDR2 reads FQNNGV.

This clone was seen repeatedly, ten times or more. The gene calls are TRBV5-1 and TRBJ2-1; D not resolved. The germline V and J ends were trimmed by 0 bases and 5 bases, with 6 bases remaining between them. CDR1 is SGHRS, CDR2 YFSETQ, per germline. The CDR3 contains 13 residues. CDR3 in DNA: TGCGCCAGCAGCTTGGGAATGAACAATGAGCAGTTCTTC. Translating it yields CASSLGMNNEQFF.

In its sample, this clone was seen a few times. The chain employs TRBV19 and TRBJ1-2; 8 nucleotides align to TRBD1. J was trimmed by 9 bases and V by 10 bases; bases with no gene match: 10. Germline V gives CDR1 LNHDA, CDR2 SQIVND (reference sequence). The CDR3 sequence is 12 residues long. In DNA form, the CDR3 reads TGTGCCACCAAGGGACAGGATGGGAGCTACACCTTC. Its translation is CATKGQDGSYTF.

CDR3 DNA: TGTGCCAGCAGTGACTCCCCGGGACAGGGGCGGGAGACCCAGTACTTC. It encodes CASSDSPGQGRETQYF. The chain recombines TRBV6-4 with TRBJ2-5; 10 bases line up with TRBD1. CDR1 is MRHNA and CDR2 is SNTAGT in the germline V gene. Trimming took 0 bases from V and 5 from J; bases not matched to a gene: 6. The CDR3 length is 16 residues.

The chain has TRBV11-2 and TRBJ2-1; D might be TRBD1 or TRBD2, each matching 5 bases. CDR1 and CDR2 (germline): SGHAT, FQNNGV. This CDR3 is 18 amino acids long. V lost 1 base, J lost 3 bases, and 19 bases lay in between. CDR3 DNA sequence: TGTGCCAGCAGCTTAGTGTGGGACCCAACCTCGGGCTACAATGAGCAGTTCTTC. As protein: CASSLVWDPTSGYNEQFF.

This chain links TRBV4-1 with TRBJ2-7, with D possibly being TRBD2 (6 bases). CDR3 length: 14 residues. V lost 4 bases, J lost 7 bases, and 17 bases lay in between. Germline loops: CDR1 MGHRA, CDR2 YSYEKL. The CDR3 sequence: CASSPPGGSREQYF. The CDR3 DNA reads TGCGCCAGCAGCCCCCCCGGGGGTTCGCGGGAGCAGTACTTC.

This clone was counted at least ten times. The chain uses TRBV11-3 and TRBJ2-1; D is unresolved. Germline V lookup: CDR1 SGHNT, CDR2 YENEEA. The CDR3 runs 14 residues. V lost 1 base, J lost 0 bases, and 4 bases lay in between. CDR3 DNA sequence: TGTGCCAGCAGCTTAGGAGGCTCCTACAATGAGCAGTTCTTC. This sequence encodes CASSLGGSYNEQFF.

This sequence joins TRBV18 and TRBJ2-2; no clear D. Germline CDR1 KGHSH, CDR2 LQKENI. The CDR3 is made up of 14 amino acids. V was pared by 2 bases and J by 5 bases, with 9 bases between. CDR3 bases: TGTGCCAGCTCACCAGAGACGCGGACCGGGGAGCTGTTTTTT. Translation gives CASSPETRTGELFF. The full variable domain, in which reference TRBV18 and TRBJ2-2 provide the parts outside the CDR3, is NAGVMQNPRHLVRRRGQEARLRCSPMKGHSHVYWYRQLPEEGLKFMVYLQKENIIDESGMPKERFSAEFPKEGPSILRIQQVVRGDSAAYFCASSPETRTGELFFGEGSRLTVL.

The table lists this clone with a few counts. J is TRBJ2-7 and V is TRBV30; D gene unclear. The germline gives CDR1 GTSNPN, CDR2 SVGIG (reference sequence). This CDR3 spans 11 amino acids. V lost 2 bases, J lost 3 bases, and 5 bases lay in between. Here the CDR3 DNA reads TGTGCCTGGAGTCGACACTACGAGCAGTACTTC. Translated: CAWSRHYEQYF.

The J gene is TRBJ1-1, the V gene TRBV7-2; D not certain. Deletions cut 6 bases from V and 5 bases from J, with 13 bases between. This CDR3 has 13 amino acids. Germline-derived CDR1 and CDR2 are SGHTA and FQGNSA. The CDR3 sequence: CASRPSDGTEAFF. The DNA of the CDR3 is TGTGCCAGCAGACCATCCGATGGGACTGAAGCTTTCTTT.

The rearrangement links TRBV18 to TRBJ2-3, with 9 bases aligning to TRBD2. This CDR3 region has 17 residues. The V segment lost 1 base and the J segment 4 bases; nucleotides outside the gene matches: 9. CDR1 and CDR2 from the germline V gene are KGHSH and LQKENI. CDR3 loop: CASSPQIAGAGADTQYF. The CDR3 region has the DNA TGTGCCAGCTCACCACAGATAGCGGGAGCGGGCGCAGATACGCAGTATTTT.

This clone turned up a few times. V and J are TRBV2 and TRBJ1-5; D uncertain. V was cut by 5 bases and J by 4 bases, with 9 bases left in between. Germline V gene sequence: CDR1 SNHLY, CDR2 FYNNEI. The length of the CDR3 is 13 residues. The CDR3 loop reads CASSPHANQPQHF. Here the CDR3 DNA reads TGTGCCAGCAGTCCACACGCAAATCAGCCCCAGCATTTT.

The rearrangement links TRBV10-3 to TRBJ2-3; perhaps TRBD2 as D (6 bases). The germline V gene has CDR1 ENHRY and CDR2 SYGVKD. The CDR3 has 13 residues. V lost 7 bases and J lost 2, with 10 bases in between. This chain's CDR3 is CAINAGPTDTQYF. CDR3 nucleotides: TGTGCCATCAACGCGGGACCCACAGATACGCAGTATTTT.

This clone appeared a single time. Just one base apart from a much larger clone, this may be a read error. The chain recombines TRBV4-3 with TRBJ1-2; 9 bases agree with TRBD1. CDR1 and CDR2 from the germline V gene are LGHNA and YSLEER. With V trimmed by 5 bases and J by 3 bases, 4 bases remained unmatched. This CDR3 comprises 14 residues. This CDR3 reads CASSSGQGDYGYTF. For the CDR3, the DNA is TGCGCCAGCAGCTCGGGACAGGGTGACTATGGCTACACCTTC.

In its sample, this clone was seen a few times. The V and J genes are TRBV4-1 and TRBJ1-1; D remains ambiguous. The CDR3 consists of 15 residues. Trimming took off 3 bases at V and 0 bases at J, with 11 bases between the two ends. CDR1 and CDR2 (germline): MGHRA, YSYEKL. DNA for the CDR3: TGCGCCAGCAGCCAGGACCATGATTTGAACACTGAAGCTTTCTTT. As protein: CASSQDHDLNTEAFF.

The chain uses TRBV30 and TRBJ2-2; D gene unclear. Germline V gives CDR1 GTSNPN, CDR2 SVGIG (reference sequence). V gave up 0 bases and J gave up 6 bases, with 8 bases separating them. The CDR3 consists of 13 residues. This CDR3 reads CAWSVNLAGELFF. In nucleotides, the CDR3 is TGTGCCTGGAGTGTGAATTTAGCCGGGGAGCTGTTTTTT. Based on the CDR3 plus reference TRBV30 and TRBJ2-2, the full variable domain is SQTIHQWPATLVQPVGSPLSLECTVEGTSNPNLYWYRQAAGRGLQLLFYSVGIGQISSEVPQNLSASRPQDRQFILSSKKLLLSDSGFYLCAWSVNLAGELFFGEGSRLTVL.

V gene TRBV4-2 combines with J gene TRBJ1-6; a possible D gene is TRBD1 (6 bases). This CDR3 contains 14 residues. From germline, CDR1 is LGHNA and CDR2 YNFKEQ. V gave up 3 bases and J gave up 9 bases, with 12 bases separating them. The CDR3 loop is CASSQAGASSPLHF. Written as DNA, the CDR3 is TGTGCCAGCAGCCAGGCAGGGGCAAGTTCACCCCTCCACTTT.

This sequence joins TRBV28 and TRBJ1-1, with 7 nucleotides matching TRBD1. Per germline, CDR1 MDHEN and CDR2 SYDVKM. J lost 4 bases, V lost 6 bases, and 8 bases had no gene match. The CDR3 is 14 amino acids. For the CDR3, the DNA is TGTGCCAGCAGCTTTCAGGGGGGACGCACTGAAGCTTTCTTT. Translated, it gives CASSFQGGRTEAFF.

This clone turned up a few times. The chain couples TRBV18 to TRBJ1-2; tentatively, D is TRBD1 (5 bases). Trimming took off 6 bases at V and 6 bases at J, with 14 bases between the two ends. Germline V gene sequence: CDR1 KGHSH, CDR2 LQKENI. The CDR3 runs to 13 residues. The CDR3 sequence is CASSRDRPDGYTF. CDR3 nucleotide sequence: TGTGCCAGCTCCCGCGACAGACCCGATGGCTACACCTTC.

The gene calls are TRBV5-1 and TRBJ2-1; the D gene is possibly TRBD1 (6 bases). The V gene's germline CDR1 is SGHRS and CDR2 YFSETQ. With 9 bases removed from V and 1 base from J, the gap between germline ends came to 14 bases. This CDR3 contains 14 residues. The CDR3 bases are TGCGCCACCACTGAGGGGGATTCCTACAATGAGCAGTTCTTC. Translated, it gives CATTEGDSYNEQFF.

In nucleotides, the CDR3 is TGTGCCAGCAGCCGTGGGAACCGGGAGACCCAGTACTTC. Translating it yields CASSRGNRETQYF. The chain recombines TRBV2 with TRBJ2-5; D remains ambiguous. The CDR3 covers 13 residues. Looked up from germline, CDR1 is SNHLY and CDR2 is FYNNEI. With 6 bases removed from V and 5 bases from J, the gap between germline ends came to 13 bases.

The V gene is TRBV11-3, the J gene TRBJ2-1; 8 bases line up with TRBD1. V dropped 8 bases and J dropped 7; count of bases not matched to a gene: 7. Germline CDR1 SGHNT, CDR2 YENEEA. There are 13 residues in the CDR3. The CDR3 sequence is CASRGQGANEQFF. The CDR3 DNA follows: TGTGCCAGCCGGGGGCAGGGGGCAAATGAGCAGTTCTTC.

Points on this clone: Other DNA sequences from this sample encode an identical CDR3 as well. The CDR3 sequence is CASSLRGSSYNEQFF. DNA for the CDR3: TGTGCCAGCAGCTTAAGAGGGAGCTCCTACAATGAGCAGTTCTTC. The gene calls are TRBV7-9 and TRBJ2-1; D might be TRBD2 (5 bases). The V and J ends lost 2 bases and 0 bases respectively, with 8 bases between them. The germline V gene has CDR1 SEHNR and CDR2 FQNEAQ (reference sequence). This CDR3 is 15 amino acids long.

The table lists this clone with a few counts. The V gene is TRBV30, the J gene TRBJ2-7; no firm D call. Trimming cost V 4 bases and J 3 bases, with 16 bases left between them. The CDR3 has 14 amino acids. CDR1 GTSNPN and CDR2 SVGIG come from the germline V gene (reference sequence). In DNA, the CDR3 is TGTGCCTGGACCTCCGGGCCCCTTAACTACGAGCAGTACTTC. Encoded protein: CAWTSGPLNYEQYF.

On this clone itself: The junction shows a germline mismatch at one end, possibly a read error. This rearrangement joins TRBV19 to TRBJ1-1; perhaps TRBD1 as D (6 bases). The CDR3 has 14 amino acids. Germline V lookup: CDR1 LNHDA, CDR2 SQIVND (reference sequence). CDR3 bases: TGTGTCAGTAGTATACAGGGAGGGAACACTGAAGCTTTCTTT. It yields the protein CVSSIQGGNTEAFF.

The J gene is TRBJ1-3, the V gene TRBV9; 8 nucleotides match TRBD1. Germline V CDR1 and CDR2: SGDLS, YYNGEE. The CDR3 is 17 amino acids. The ends lost 3 bases at V and 0 bases at J; junction bases unmatched: 8. The CDR3, as DNA: TGTGCCAGCAGCGCGGCGGGACAGGAGAGCTCTGGAAACACCATATATTTT. Residues: CASSAAGQESSGNTIYF.

This clone appeared a few times. The rearrangement links TRBV28 to TRBJ2-1; D assignment may be TRBD1 or TRBD2 (6 bases each). CDR3 length equals 14 residues. The V end lost 6 bases, the J end lost 3 bases, and 12 bases lay between the germline ends. Germline CDR1 MDHEN, CDR2 SYDVKM. CDR3 residues: CASSWGRGYNEQFF. CDR3 in DNA: TGTGCCAGCAGCTGGGGGCGGGGCTACAATGAGCAGTTCTTC. The whole variable domain, filled in from reference TRBV28 and TRBJ2-1, reads DVKVTQSSRYLVKRTGEKVFLECVQDMDHENMFWYRQDPGLGLRLIYFSYDVKMKEKGDIPEGYSVSREKKERFSLILESASTNQTSMYLCASSWGRGYNEQFFGPGTRLTVL.